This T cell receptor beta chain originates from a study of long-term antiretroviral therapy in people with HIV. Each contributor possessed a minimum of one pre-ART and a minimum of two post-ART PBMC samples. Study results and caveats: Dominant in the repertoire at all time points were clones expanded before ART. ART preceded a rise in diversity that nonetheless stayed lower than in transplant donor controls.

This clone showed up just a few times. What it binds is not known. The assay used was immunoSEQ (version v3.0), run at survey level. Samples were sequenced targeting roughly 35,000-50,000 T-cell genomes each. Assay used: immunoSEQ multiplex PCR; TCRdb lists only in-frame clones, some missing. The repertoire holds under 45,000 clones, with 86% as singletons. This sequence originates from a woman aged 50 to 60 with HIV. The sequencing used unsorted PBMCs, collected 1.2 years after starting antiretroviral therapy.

In DNA, the CDR3 is TGTGCCAGCAGCTTCGGGGCAGATCCGAACACCGGGGAGCTGTTTTTT. Translated, it gives CASSFGADPNTGELFF. The chain uses TRBV11-2 and TRBJ2-2; D possibly matches TRBD1 or TRBD2 (5 bases each). V was trimmed by 3 bases and J by 0 bases, leaving 11 bases between them. The CDR3 spans 16 residues. Germline values: CDR1 SGHAT, CDR2 FQNNGV. Full variable domain (missing parts from reference TRBV11-2 and TRBJ2-2): EAGVAQSPRYKIIEKRQSVAFWCNPISGHATLYWYQQILGQGPKLLIQFQNNGVVDDSQLPKDRFSAERLKGVDSTLKIQPAKLEDSAVYLCASSFGADPNTGELFFGEGSRLTVL.